Listed here are 18 T cell receptor beta chains from one sample, sequenced in a study of OX40 agonist ivuxolimab in advanced cancers. Here immunoSEQ multiplex PCR was the method, and the copy in TCRdb shows in-frame clones only, minus some. The sample lists tens of thousands of clones, 84% occurring once. The sample in question was CD4+ or CD8+ T cells sorted from blood, obtained in a trial of the OX40 agonist ivuxolimab. Source of these receptors: an adult with an advanced solid tumor such as melanoma, head and neck, liver or kidney cancer.

J is TRBJ2-1 and V is TRBV29-1; D ambiguous. Trimming pared 1 base from V and 7 bases from J, leaving 5 bases between. The CDR3 extends over 11 amino acids. CDR1 and CDR2 (germline): SQVTM, ANQGSEA. The CDR3 bases are TGCAGCGTTGAAGTAGGGAATGAGCAGTTCTTC. It translates to CSVEVGNEQFF.

V is TRBV18 and J is TRBJ2-7; D is perhaps TRBD1 (5 bases). The germline V and J ends were trimmed by 2 bases and 6 bases, with 11 bases remaining between them. This CDR3 has 13 amino acids. The germline V gene has CDR1 KGHSH and CDR2 LQKENI. The CDR3 coding sequence is TGTGCCAGCTCACCAGACTTTCAGGGCGAGCAGTACTTC. Translated, it gives CASSPDFQGEQYF.

This chain connects TRBV2 to TRBJ1-2; 11 positions match TRBD1. The CDR3 consists of 14 residues. The V gene end was trimmed by 7 bases and the J gene end by 7 bases; junction bases not matched to a gene: 8. Germline assignment: CDR1 SNHLY and CDR2 FYNNEI. As DNA, the CDR3 is TGTGCCAGCATAGAGACCGGACAGGGGGCTGGCTACACCTTC. It translates to CASIETGQGAGYTF.

This rearrangement joins TRBV2 to TRBJ1-5; possible D gene TRBD1, 5 bases. V lost 7 bases and J lost 4, with 17 bases in between. In germline, CDR1 is SNHLY, CDR2 FYNNEI. The CDR3 contains 15 residues. CDR3 DNA: TGTGCCAGCATTCCGGGACGTAGTGCTAATCAGCCCCAGCATTTT. This encodes CASIPGRSANQPQHF.

The chain uses TRBV7-2 and TRBJ2-5; no reliable D call. The CDR3 has 11 amino acids. The germline V gene encodes CDR1 SGHTA and CDR2 FQGNSA. V lost 5 bases to trimming and J lost 2 bases, with 3 bases between them. As DNA, the CDR3 is TGTGCCAGCAGCCTTCAAGAGACCCAGTACTTC. It codes for CASSLQETQYF.

This clone has a handful of counts. The chain carries TRBV27 and TRBJ2-3; D remains unclear. Per the germline V gene, CDR1 is MNHEY and CDR2 is SMNVEV (reference sequence). There are 14 residues in the CDR3. V was trimmed by 4 bases and J by 1 base, leaving 9 bases between them. CDR3 protein: CASSWRRGTDTQYF. CDR3 DNA: TGTGCCAGCAGTTGGCGCCGGGGCACAGATACGCAGTATTTT.

The chain is built from TRBV28 and TRBJ1-2, with D maybe TRBD1 (6 bases). The V end was cut by 6 bases, the J end by 7 bases, with 15 bases between. Germline V gives CDR1 MDHEN, CDR2 SYDVKM. The CDR3 runs to 13 residues. CDR3 in DNA: TGTGCCAGCAGGGCGGACAGCGCTGGTGGCTACACCTTC. Translation: CASRADSAGGYTF.

The chain combines TRBV28 with TRBJ1-2, with 9 bases identical to TRBD1. V gave up 2 bases and J gave up 4 bases; unmatched junction bases: 2. Germline V lookup: CDR1 MDHEN, CDR2 SYDVKM. The CDR3 is 14 amino acids. CDR3 protein: CASSLDRGTYGYTF. CDR3 in DNA: TGTGCCAGCAGTTTAGACAGGGGGACCTATGGCTACACCTTC.

The gene calls are TRBV28 and TRBJ1-6; no firm D call. With 1 base removed from V and 7 bases from J, the gap between germline ends came to 17 bases. Germline V gene data show CDR1 as MDHEN and CDR2 as SYDVKM. This CDR3 has 17 residues. In DNA, the CDR3 is TGTGCCAGCAGTTTATTCAGGTTGGTTCCGAAGAATTCACCCCTCCACTTT. Translated: CASSLFRLVPKNSPLHF.

As concerns this clone: The junction differs from germline at one of its ends, possibly a read error. The chain has TRBV5-6 and TRBJ1-4; tentatively, D is TRBD1 (6 bases). This CDR3 comprises 14 residues. CDR1 is SGHDT and CDR2 is YYEEEE in the germline V gene. The CDR3 loop is CANSSWGANEKLLF. CDR3 nucleotides: TGTGCCAACAGCTCCTGGGGGGCTAATGAAAAACTGCTTTTT.

The chain combines TRBV5-1 with TRBJ2-3; 8 bases line up with TRBD2. Germline assignment: CDR1 SGHRS and CDR2 YFSETQ. J was trimmed by 9 bases and V by 3 bases; bases with no gene match: 9. CDR3 length: 14 residues. The CDR3 nucleotides are TGCGCCAGCAGCTCCGAGCGGGGGATGCGGACGCAGTATTTT. Translating gives CASSSERGMRTQYF.

This clone was seen more than once but under ten times. Other DNA sequences within the sample encode an identical CDR3. The rearrangement links TRBV19 to TRBJ1-1, with unresolved D. V was shortened by 1 base and J by 5 bases, with 8 bases between the two germline ends. The germline V gene encodes CDR1 LNHDA and CDR2 SQIVND (reference sequence). The CDR3 contains 13 residues. The CDR3 nucleotides read TGTGCCAGTAGTATAGTGGTCGGGACTGAAGCTTTCTTT. Translating it yields CASSIVVGTEAFF.

In DNA, the CDR3 is TGCGCCAGCAGCTTGGTGACAGGGGGGGGCAAAGAAGCTTTCTTT. Translated: CASSLVTGGGKEAFF. J is TRBJ1-1 and V is TRBV5-1; the match to TRBD1 covers 9 bases. There are 15 residues in the CDR3. Germline CDR1 reads SGHRS; CDR2 reads YFSETQ. V was pared by 0 bases and J by 8 bases, with 8 bases of the junction left unmatched.

J is TRBJ2-1 and V is TRBV18; 14 nucleotides line up with TRBD2. Trimming took 8 bases from V and 0 from J; bases not matched to a gene: 12. Germline V CDR1 and CDR2: KGHSH, LQKENI. The length of the CDR3 is 19 residues. CDR3 amino acids: CASSPRLAGGLGSYNEQFF. The CDR3 region has the DNA TGTGCCAGCAGCCCAAGACTAGCGGGGGGGCTGGGCTCCTACAATGAGCAGTTCTTC.

This chain joins TRBV9 and TRBJ2-2; 11 bases are shared with TRBD1. Trimming at V came to 0 bases and at J to 6 bases, leaving 4 bases not matched to a gene. The CDR3 is made up of 16 amino acids. The germline V gene has CDR1 SGDLS and CDR2 YYNGEE. The DNA of the CDR3 is TGTGCCAGCAGCGTAGGGGGACAGGGGGATGCCGGGGAGCTGTTTTTT. It specifies CASSVGGQGDAGELFF. Supplemented by reference TRBV9 and TRBJ2-2, the full variable domain reads DSGVTQTPKHLITATGQRVTLRCSPRSGDLSVYWYQQSLDQGLQFLIQYYNGEERAKGNILERFSAQQFPDLHSELNLSSLELGDSALYFCASSVGGQGDAGELFFGEGSRLTVL.

The CDR3 sequence is CASRPISGGFTEAFF. The CDR3 DNA reads TGTGCCAGCAGACCCATTAGTGGGGGGTTTACTGAAGCTTTCTTT. This sequence joins TRBV6-1 and TRBJ1-1; tentatively, D is TRBD1 (5 bases). The CDR3 length is 15 residues. Germline assignment: CDR1 MNHNS and CDR2 SASEGT. The V and J ends lost 6 bases and 5 bases respectively, with 19 bases between them.

V usage is TRBV29-1 and J usage is TRBJ2-5; tentative D call: TRBD1 (6 bases). V dropped 4 bases and J dropped 1 base, with 13 bases sitting between them. Per the germline V gene, CDR1 is SQVTM and CDR2 is ANQGSEA. The CDR3 length is 14 residues. Written as DNA, the CDR3 is TGCAGCGTTGGGGCCCTAGGGGGCCAAGAGACCCAGTACTTC. It translates to CSVGALGGQETQYF.

The chain is built from TRBV7-2 and TRBJ1-5; no reliable D call. Germline V lookup: CDR1 SGHTA, CDR2 FQGNSA. This CDR3 has 14 amino acids. Trimming left V 4 bases short and J 2 bases short, with 9 bases between. The CDR3 loop reads CASSSFSGNQPQHF. In DNA form, the CDR3 reads TGTGCCAGCAGCTCCTTCAGTGGCAATCAGCCCCAGCATTTT.